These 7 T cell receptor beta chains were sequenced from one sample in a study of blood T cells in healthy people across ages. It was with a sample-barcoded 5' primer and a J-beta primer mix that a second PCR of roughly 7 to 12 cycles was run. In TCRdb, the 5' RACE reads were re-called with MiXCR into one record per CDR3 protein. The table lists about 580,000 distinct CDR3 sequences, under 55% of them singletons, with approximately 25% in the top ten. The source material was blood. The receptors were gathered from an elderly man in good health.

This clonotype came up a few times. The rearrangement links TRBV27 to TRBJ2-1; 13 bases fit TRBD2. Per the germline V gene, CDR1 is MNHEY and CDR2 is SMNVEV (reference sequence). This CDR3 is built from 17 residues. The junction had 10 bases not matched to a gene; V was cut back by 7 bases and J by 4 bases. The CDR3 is CASKGLAGVPRYNEQFF. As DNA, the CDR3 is TGTGCCAGCAAAGGACTAGCGGGAGTTCCGCGGTACAATGAGCAGTTCTTC.

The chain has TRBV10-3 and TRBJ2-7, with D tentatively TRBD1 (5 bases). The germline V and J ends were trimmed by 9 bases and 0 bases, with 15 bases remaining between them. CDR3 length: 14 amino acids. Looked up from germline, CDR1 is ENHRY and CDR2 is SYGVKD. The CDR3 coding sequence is TGTGCCATTAAATGGGGCGGTGACTCCTACGAGCAGTACTTC. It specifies CAIKWGGDSYEQYF.

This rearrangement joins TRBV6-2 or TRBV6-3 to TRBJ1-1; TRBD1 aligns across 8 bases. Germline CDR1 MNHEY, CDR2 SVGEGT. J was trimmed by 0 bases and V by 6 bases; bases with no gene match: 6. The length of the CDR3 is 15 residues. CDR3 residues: CASSRDRSMNTEAFF. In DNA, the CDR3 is TGTGCCAGCAGCCGGGACAGGTCCATGAACACTGAAGCTTTCTTT.

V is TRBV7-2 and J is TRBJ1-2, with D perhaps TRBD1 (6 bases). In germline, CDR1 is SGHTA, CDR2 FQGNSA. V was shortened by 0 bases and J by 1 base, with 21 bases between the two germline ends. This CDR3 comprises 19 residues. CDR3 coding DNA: TGTGCCAGCAGCTTAGCAAGGGGGGACACCAGACTCCTTAACTATGGCTACACCTTC. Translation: CASSLARGDTRLLNYGYTF.

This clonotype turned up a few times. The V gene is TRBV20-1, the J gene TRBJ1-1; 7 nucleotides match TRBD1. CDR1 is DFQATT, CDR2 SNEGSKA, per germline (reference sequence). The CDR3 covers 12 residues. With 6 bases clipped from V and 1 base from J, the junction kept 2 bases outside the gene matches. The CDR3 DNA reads TGCAGTGCCAGGGGGGGGAACACTGAAGCTTTCTTT. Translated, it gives CSARGGNTEAFF.

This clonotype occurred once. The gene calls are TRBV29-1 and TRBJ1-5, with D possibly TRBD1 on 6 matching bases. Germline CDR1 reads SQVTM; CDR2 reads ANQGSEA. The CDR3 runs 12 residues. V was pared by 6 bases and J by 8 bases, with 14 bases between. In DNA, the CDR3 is TGCAGCGTCCGGGACATGGGTGAGCCCCAGCATTTT. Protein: CSVRDMGEPQHF.

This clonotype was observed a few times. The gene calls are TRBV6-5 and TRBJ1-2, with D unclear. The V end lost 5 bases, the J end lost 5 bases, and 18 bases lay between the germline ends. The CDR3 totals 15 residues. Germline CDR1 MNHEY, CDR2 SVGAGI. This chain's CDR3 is CASSRATGGWYGYTF. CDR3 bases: TGTGCCAGCAGTAGGGCGACGGGCGGATGGTATGGCTACACCTTC.